These T cell receptor beta chains were read from a single sample in a study of vaccination effects on CD4 cells after COVID-19. The antigens of these receptors remain unknown. The method was immunoSEQ multiplex PCR; TCRdb's version includes in-frame clones alone and lacks a portion of them. The sample records 45,000 to 55,000 clones, about three quarters being singletons. Sequencing used CD4+ T cells from PBMCs cultured without peptide, obtained after COVID-19 vaccination. Source of these receptors: a human donor who received a COVID-19 vaccine. CDR3s include the opening cysteine and the closing phenylalanine or tryptophan. The D gene is left open where the match is weak. Clone size is not always given. Where it is, it says once, few, many or a class for expanded clones.

v_call	j_call	clone_size	d_call	cdr3_aa	cdr3_nt
TRBV18	TRBJ1-2	NA	TRBD1	CASSPDRDYGYTF	TGTGCCAGCTCACCCGACAGGGACTATGGCTACACCTTC
TRBV4-1	TRBJ1-4	few	NA	CASSQGEQGRNEKLFF	TGCGCCAGCAGCCAAGGGGAACAGGGTAGGAATGAAAAACTGTTTTTT
TRBV30	TRBJ1-5	few	NA	CAAGRQDNQPQHF	TGTGCCGCCGGGAGGCAGGACAATCAGCCCCAGCATTTT
TRBV18	TRBJ1-5	few	NA	CASSPPWDGGNQPQHF	TGTGCCAGCTCACCCCCATGGGATGGCGGCAATCAGCCCCAGCATTTT
TRBV2	TRBJ2-1	NA	TRBD2	CASNREAGGEQFF	TGTGCCAGCAACCGGGAGGCTGGGGGTGAGCAGTTCTTC
TRBV27	TRBJ1-1	few	NA	CASSYKGGRTEAFF	TGTGCCAGCAGTTACAAGGGGGGCCGGACTGAAGCTTTCTTT
TRBV29-1	TRBJ2-7	NA	NA	CSLTQGSEQYF	TGCAGCCTGACCCAGGGTTCCGAGCAGTACTTC
TRBV2	TRBJ1-4	NA	TRBD1	CASSWTGEGEKLFF	TGTGCCAGCAGTTGGACAGGGGAAGGTGAAAAACTGTTTTTT
TRBV14	TRBJ1-2	few	NA	CASSPYIGVGGYTF	TGTGCCAGCAGCCCCTACATAGGCGTGGGAGGCTACACCTTC
TRBV5-1	TRBJ1-1	NA	TRBD1	CASSSNRDRIKNTEAFF	TGCGCCAGCAGCTCCAACCGGGACAGGATAAAGAACACTGAAGCTTTCTTT
TRBV2	TRBJ2-3	few	NA	CASSSDRWGDTQYF	TGTGCCAGCTCCAGTGACAGGTGGGGGGATACGCAGTATTTT
TRBV5-1	TRBJ1-2	NA	TRBD1	CASSPVIGTAYGYTF	TGCGCCAGCAGCCCCGTGATCGGGACAGCCTATGGCTACACCTTC
TRBV7-9	TRBJ2-1	NA	NA	CASSLGEVDNEQFF	TGTGCCAGCAGCCTAGGGGAGGTGGACAATGAGCAGTTCTTC
TRBV11-2	TRBJ1-3	NA	NA	CASSDRVTGNTIYF	TGTGCCAGCAGCGACCGAGTTACTGGAAACACCATATATTTT
TRBV30	TRBJ1-1	NA	TRBD1	CAWSIGQALRTFF	TGTGCCTGGAGTATAGGACAGGCTCTCCGTACTTTCTTT
TRBV19	TRBJ1-4	NA	NA	CASSISGTNEKLFF	TGTGCCAGTAGTATCTCTGGTACTAATGAAAAACTGTTTTTT
TRBV5-1	TRBJ1-6	NA	NA	CASSLGARRNSPLHF	TGCGCCAGCAGCTTGGGAGCGCGACGGAATTCACCCCTCCACTTT
TRBV7-8	TRBJ2-1	NA	TRBD2	CASSLEGTTYNEQFF	TGTGCCAGCAGCTTAGAGGGGACTACATACAATGAGCAGTTCTTC
TRBV10-3	TRBJ1-6	NA	TRBD1	CAISDSGTDNSPLHF	TGTGCCATCAGTGATTCCGGGACAGATAATTCACCCCTCCACTTT
TRBV6-5	TRBJ1-5	once	NA	CASSYMGVGQPQHF	TGTGCCAGCAGTTATATGGGGGTAGGGCAGCCCCAGCATTTT
TRBV2	TRBJ1-6	NA	TRBD1	CASSTGTGGARGSPLHF	TGTGCCAGCAGTACCGGGACAGGGGGCGCCAGGGGTTCACCCCTCCACTTT
TRBV3-1/TRBV3-2	TRBJ2-2	NA	NA	CASSQGTGELFF	TGTGCCAGCAGCCAGGGGACCGGGGAGCTGTTTTTT
TRBV6-5	TRBJ1-2	NA	TRBD1	CASSYSRTGGNYGYTF	TGTGCCAGCAGTTATTCGAGGACAGGGGGAAACTATGGCTACACCTTC
TRBV14	TRBJ2-7	NA	TRBD1	CASSPRTGGYEQYF	TGTGCCAGCAGCCCAAGGACAGGGGGCTACGAGCAGTACTTC
TRBV5-1	TRBJ1-6	few	TRBD1	CASSLRPQGDESPLHF	TGCGCCAGCAGCTTACGTCCGCAGGGGGATGAATCACCCCTCCACTTT
TRBV5-1	TRBJ2-7	once	TRBD2	CASSLGPGTSGYEQYF	TGCGCCAGCAGCTTGGGACCCGGGACTAGCGGGTACGAGCAGTACTTC
TRBV7-8	TRBJ2-3	NA	TRBD1	CASSQGWGTGGTDTQYF	TGTGCCAGCAGCCAGGGGTGGGGGACAGGTGGGACAGATACGCAGTATTTT